What follows are 23 T cell receptor beta chains derived from one specimen sequenced in a study of cytomegalovirus exposure and HLA in healthy donors. The PCR employed 60 Vbeta primers together with 13 Jbeta primers. Data came from immunoSEQ multiplex PCR; TCRdb stores just in-frame clones and leaves some out. The table lists around 70,000 clones, 80% to 90% of them singletons. Material for sequencing was PBMCs. The receptors here all came from a woman in her thirties in good health and CMV-seronegative.

This clone has only one observation. Germline is not matched at one junction end, which may reflect a read error. This chain links TRBV7-7 with TRBJ2-5; 11 nucleotides agree with TRBD2. Germline V gene lookup returns CDR1 SSHAT and CDR2 FNYEAQ (reference sequence). This CDR3 region has 14 residues. DNA for the CDR3: TGTGCTAGCAGCTTAGGACTAGCGGGAGAGACCCAGTACTTC. Translated: CASSLGLAGETQYF. Filled out from reference TRBV7-7 and TRBJ2-5, the complete variable domain reads GAGVSQSPRYKVTKRGQDVTLRCDPISSHATLYWYQQALGQGPEFLTYFNYEAQPDKSGLPSDRFSAERPEGSISTLTIQRTEQRDSAMYRCASSLGLAGETQYFGPGTRLLVL.

The genes are TRBV19 and TRBJ1-2; the D gene is possibly TRBD1 (6 bases). V lost 4 bases and J lost 8, with 14 bases in between. CDR1 LNHDA and CDR2 SQIVND come from the germline V gene (reference sequence). This CDR3 spans 13 amino acids. The CDR3 region is CASSKGTRSGYTF. The CDR3 DNA is TGTGCCAGTAGTAAGGGGACAAGAAGCGGCTACACCTTC.

The rearrangement uses TRBV6-4 and TRBJ2-1, with 7 bases lining up with TRBD2. Germline lookup yields CDR1 MRHNA and CDR2 SNTAGT. Unmatched junction bases numbered 3, after V lost 0 bases and J lost 1 base. This CDR3 spans 16 amino acids. CDR3: CASSDSGGRSYNEQFF. The CDR3 nucleotides are TGTGCCAGCAGTGACTCGGGCGGGAGATCCTACAATGAGCAGTTCTTC.

The chain carries TRBV28 and TRBJ2-7; 11 nucleotides line up with TRBD2. Germline assignment: CDR1 MDHEN and CDR2 SYDVKM. With 5 bases clipped from V and 2 bases from J, the junction kept 8 bases outside the gene matches. The CDR3 totals 16 residues. The CDR3 nucleotides read TGTGCCAGCAGTCCCTTTACTAGCGGGAGAACCTACGAGCAGTACTTC. Translating gives CASSPFTSGRTYEQYF. Full variable domain (missing parts from reference TRBV28 and TRBJ2-7): DVKVTQSSRYLVKRTGEKVFLECVQDMDHENMFWYRQDPGLGLRLIYFSYDVKMKEKGDIPEGYSVSREKKERFSLILESASTNQTSMYLCASSPFTSGRTYEQYFGPGTRLTVT.

The chain employs TRBV27 and TRBJ2-1; D may be TRBD1 (7 bases). CDR1 MNHEY and CDR2 SMNVEV come from the germline V gene (reference sequence). The CDR3 runs to 14 residues. With 8 bases removed from V and 10 bases from J, the gap between germline ends came to 21 bases. The chain's CDR3 is CASVNRGGTEEQFF. CDR3 bases: TGTGCCAGCGTGAACAGGGGAGGCACGGAGGAGCAGTTCTTC.

The DNA for the CDR3 is TGTGCCAGCACGGTACAGGGGGAAGGCGAGCAGTACTTC. It translates to CASTVQGEGEQYF. V is TRBV2 and J is TRBJ2-7; 8 positions match TRBD1. After removal of 7 bases from V and 6 bases from J, the junction contained 8 bases not matched to a gene. CDR3 length: 13 amino acids. Germline V lookup: CDR1 SNHLY, CDR2 FYNNEI.

The rearrangement joins TRBV7-9 to TRBJ2-7; maybe TRBD1 (6 bases). Germline CDR1 is SEHNR and CDR2 is FQNEAQ (reference sequence). With 5 bases removed from V and 5 bases from J, the gap between germline ends came to 19 bases. The CDR3 runs to 15 residues. DNA for the CDR3: TGTGCCAGCAGCCCCACGAGGGACAATTCCCACGAGCAGTACTTC. Encoded protein: CASSPTRDNSHEQYF.

This clone was seen only a few times. The V call is TRBV2, the J call TRBJ1-4; 7 bases line up with TRBD1. The CDR3 runs 15 residues. The J segment lost 4 bases and the V segment lost 1 base, leaving 3 bases of the junction unmatched. Germline CDR1 reads SNHLY; CDR2 reads FYNNEI. The CDR3 DNA is TGTGCCAGCAGTGAAGTAGGGACAGTTAATGAAAAACTGTTTTTT. It specifies CASSEVGTVNEKLFF.

This clone came up a few times. Other DNA sequences in this specimen translate into the identical CDR3. The V and J genes are TRBV2 and TRBJ1-5, with D maybe TRBD1 (6 bases). The CDR3 runs to 14 residues. Trimming left V 2 bases short and J 7 bases short, with 12 bases between. Looked up from germline, CDR1 is SNHLY and CDR2 is FYNNEI. As DNA, the CDR3 is TGTGCCAGCAGTGAAAACCAGGGGTCCCAGCCCCAGCATTTT. Amino acids: CASSENQGSQPQHF.

The chain recombines TRBV7-3 with TRBJ2-2, with 12 bases that match TRBD2. The trim removed 5 bases at V and 3 bases at J, leaving 16 bases unmatched. Germline V CDR1 and CDR2: SGHTA, FQGTGA. The CDR3 consists of 20 residues. The CDR3 here is CASSPRASGRANHYTGELFF. CDR3 DNA: TGTGCCAGCAGCCCTCGGGCTAGCGGGAGGGCCAACCATTACACCGGGGAGCTGTTTTTT.

The chain uses TRBV5-8 and TRBJ2-1; 7 bases fit TRBD1. CDR1 and CDR2 (germline): SGHTS, YDEGEE. Unmatched junction bases numbered 6, after V lost 0 bases and J lost 3 bases. The CDR3 length is 16 residues. This chain's CDR3 is CASSLEGTAYYNEQFF. For the CDR3, the DNA is TGTGCCAGCAGCTTGGAGGGGACAGCCTACTACAATGAGCAGTTCTTC.

The genes are TRBV10-3 and TRBJ2-5, with 12 bases aligning to TRBD2. After removal of 3 bases from V and 2 bases from J, the junction contained 1 base not matched to a gene. Germline lookup yields CDR1 ENHRY and CDR2 SYGVKD. This CDR3 has 15 residues. The CDR3 nucleotides read TGTGCCATCAGTGATGGACTAGCGGGACAAGAGACCCAGTACTTC. Translation gives CAISDGLAGQETQYF.

The rearrangement links TRBV7-2 to TRBJ2-5; 10 nucleotides agree with TRBD1. CDR3 length: 16 residues. Germline V gives CDR1 SGHTA, CDR2 FQGNSA. V dropped 3 bases and J dropped 2; count of bases not matched to a gene: 6. DNA of the CDR3: TGTGCCAGCAGCTTCTCCGGGACAGGGGTTCAAGAGACCCAGTACTTC. It encodes CASSFSGTGVQETQYF.

CDR3 region: CASSETTNTEAFF. Here the CDR3 DNA reads TGTGCCAGCAGTGAGACAACGAACACTGAAGCTTTCTTT. This rearrangement joins TRBV6-1 to TRBJ1-1; no reliable D call. The ends were cut back, 3 bases at V and 1 base at J, with 6 bases in the middle. The CDR3 runs to 13 residues. Germline V gene lookup returns CDR1 MNHNS and CDR2 SASEGT.

The gene calls are TRBV28 and TRBJ2-7; D is perhaps TRBD2 (6 bases). Trimming took 2 bases from V and 3 from J, leaving 11 bases between them. Germline CDR1 reads MDHEN; CDR2 reads SYDVKM. The CDR3 has 14 amino acids. CDR3: CASSLPGTLYEQYF. Written as DNA, the CDR3 is TGTGCCAGCAGTTTACCCGGGACTCTCTACGAGCAGTACTTC.

The chain links TRBV7-3 to TRBJ2-1, with D possibly matching TRBD2 (6 bases). This CDR3 has 16 amino acids. Germline V gene data show CDR1 as SGHTA and CDR2 as FQGTGA. The ends were cut back, 5 bases at V and 5 bases at J, with 19 bases in the middle. The CDR3 is CASSPRREGVHNEQFF. CDR3 DNA: TGTGCCAGCAGCCCACGGCGGGAAGGGGTCCACAATGAGCAGTTCTTC.

The CDR3 DNA sequence: TGTGCCATCAGTGAGTCCGGGACAGACTTACAAGAGACCCAGTACTTC. The encoded protein is CAISESGTDLQETQYF. The chain recombines TRBV10-3 with TRBJ2-5; 7 nucleotides match TRBD1. The CDR3 totals 16 residues. Germline loops: CDR1 ENHRY, CDR2 SYGVKD. V lost 0 bases and J lost 2; bases outside the gene matches: 6.

In its sample, this clone was seen a few times. The chain links TRBV11-2 to TRBJ2-7, with 7 positions matching TRBD1. V trimming: 2 bases; J trimming: 4 bases; junction bases outside the gene matches: 5. Germline-derived CDR1 and CDR2 are SGHAT and FQNNGV. The CDR3 is 14 residues long. The CDR3, as DNA: TGTGCCAGCAGCTTATTAGGGACAGATTACGAGCAGTACTTC. This encodes CASSLLGTDYEQYF.

V and J are TRBV19 and TRBJ2-6; D may be TRBD2 (5 bases). V was trimmed by 8 bases and J by 4 bases, leaving 21 bases between them. CDR1 is LNHDA and CDR2 is SQIVND in the germline V gene (reference sequence). The CDR3 sequence is 17 residues long. CDR3 residues: CASQYYGLTAGANVLTF. CDR3 in DNA: TGTGCCAGTCAATACTACGGACTGACCGCGGGGGCCAACGTCCTGACTTTC.

In its sample, this clone was seen a few times. This chain links TRBV10-3 with TRBJ1-1; 7 bases match TRBD1. Per the germline V gene, CDR1 is ENHRY and CDR2 is SYGVKD. The CDR3 extends over 13 amino acids. The trim removed 6 bases at V and 2 bases at J, leaving 3 bases unmatched. In nucleotides, the CDR3 is TGTGCCATCAGGAGGGACAGTAACACTGAAGCTTTCTTT. It is translated as CAIRRDSNTEAFF.

This chain uses TRBV19 with TRBJ2-7; the match to TRBD2 covers 10 bases. This CDR3 contains 17 residues. J was trimmed by 2 bases and V by 4 bases; bases with no gene match: 11. The germline V gene has CDR1 LNHDA and CDR2 SQIVND (reference sequence). CDR3 sequence reads: CASSRPPGTSDTYEQYF. The CDR3, as DNA: TGTGCCAGTAGTAGACCTCCGGGGACTAGCGACACCTACGAGCAGTACTTC.

The V call is TRBV27, the J call TRBJ1-2; 11 nucleotides align to TRBD1. Trimming took 5 bases from V and 5 from J; bases not matched to a gene: 4. The germline V gene encodes CDR1 MNHEY and CDR2 SMNVEV (reference sequence). This CDR3 contains 14 residues. The CDR3 is CASSAGQGGYGYTF. The CDR3 nucleotides read TGTGCCAGCAGTGCGGGACAGGGGGGGTATGGCTACACCTTC.

The CDR3 coding sequence is TGTGCCATCAGTGAGTCCACTGGGACAGGGAATACCTATGGCTACACCTTC. Its translation is CAISESTGTGNTYGYTF. The rearrangement links TRBV10-3 to TRBJ1-2; TRBD1 matches 9 bases. The CDR3 consists of 17 residues. CDR1 is ENHRY and CDR2 is SYGVKD in the germline V gene. The J segment lost 4 bases and the V segment lost 0 bases, leaving 9 bases of the junction unmatched.